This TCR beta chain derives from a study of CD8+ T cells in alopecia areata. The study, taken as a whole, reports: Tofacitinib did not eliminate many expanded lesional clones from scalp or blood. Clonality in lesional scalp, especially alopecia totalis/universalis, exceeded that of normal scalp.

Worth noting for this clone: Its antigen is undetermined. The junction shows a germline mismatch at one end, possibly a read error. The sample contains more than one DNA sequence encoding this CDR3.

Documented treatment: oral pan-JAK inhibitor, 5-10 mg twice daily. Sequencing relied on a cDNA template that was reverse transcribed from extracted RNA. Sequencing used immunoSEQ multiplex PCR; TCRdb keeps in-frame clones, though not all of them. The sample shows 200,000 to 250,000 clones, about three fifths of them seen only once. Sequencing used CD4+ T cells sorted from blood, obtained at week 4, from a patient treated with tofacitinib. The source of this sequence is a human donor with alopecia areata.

The CDR3 nucleotides read TGCAGTGCTAGGGGAGGCTACGAACAGTACTTC. Amino acid sequence: CSARGGYEQYF. V and J are TRBV20-1 and TRBJ2-7; TRBD2 might be the D (6 bases). The CDR3 totals 11 residues. Germline CDR1 DFQATT, CDR2 SNEGSKA (reference sequence).